This T cell receptor (beta chain) was obtained from a study of metastatic and nonmetastatic thyroid tumors. Turning to the study itself: Comparative analysis of repertoires was undertaken across blood and tumor or nodule tissue obtained from malignant and benign thyroid patients.

Each patient came to thyroid surgery without any prior treatment (of any kind). The CDR3 spans 13 residues. Trimming took off 0 bases at V and 7 bases at J, with 10 bases between the two ends. Per the germline V gene, CDR1 is ENHRY and CDR2 is SYGVKD. This clone showed up just a few times. Its antigen is still unknown. Findings and limits, study-wide: Benign nodules reportedly had significantly lower TCR beta diversity than malignant thyroid tumors in blood and tumor.

TCRdb called clones again from the PCR reads with MiXCR. The table has roughly 25,000 clones, around a fifth seen once. This chain joins TRBV10-3 and TRBJ2-7; D possibly corresponds to TRBD2 (5 bases). The TCR comes from a male donor with papillary thyroid cancer or a benign thyroid nodule (not recorded which). Some clones in this sample may be carry-over from other donors' samples. The material sequenced was blood. The CDR3 nucleotides are TGTGCCATCAGTGAGTCTGGGGAGAAAGAGCAGTACTTC. This translates into CAISESGEKEQYF.